Following are 26 T cell receptor beta chains from one sample sequenced in a study of chemoradiotherapy in HPV16-positive cancers. Using immunoSEQ multiplex PCR, the repertoire was profiled, and TCRdb retains in-frame clones only, with some absent. Found here are 1,500 to 2,500 clones, around 90% of them singletons; the top ten hold approximately 8.8%. Sequencing used tumor tissue, obtained from a patient who underwent chemoradiotherapy. The source is a human donor with HPV-associated anogenital cancer.

The gene calls are TRBV5-8 and TRBJ1-5; D is ambiguous. This CDR3 spans 13 amino acids. Trimming took off 4 bases at V and 4 bases at J, with 9 bases between the two ends. Germline lookup yields CDR1 SGHTS and CDR2 YDEGEE. The CDR3 here is CASSLTWNQPQHF. The CDR3 DNA sequence: TGTGCCAGCAGCCTCACCTGGAATCAGCCCCAGCATTTT.

V gene TRBV13 combines with J gene TRBJ1-4; 7 bases are a match to TRBD1. CDR3 size: 17 residues. Trimming took 2 bases from V and 3 from J; bases not matched to a gene: 9. In germline, CDR1 is PRHDT, CDR2 FYEKMQ (reference sequence). CDR3 in amino acids: CASSLSGQAAANEKLFF. In DNA form, the CDR3 reads TGTGCCAGCAGCTTAAGCGGACAGGCGGCAGCTAATGAAAAACTGTTTTTT.

The V call is TRBV9, the J call TRBJ2-1; perhaps D is TRBD1 or TRBD2 (6 bases each). Trimming cost V 0 bases and J 10 bases, with 23 bases left between them. Per germline, CDR1 SGDLS and CDR2 YYNGEE. This CDR3 is built from 17 residues. The DNA for the CDR3 is TGTGCCAGCAGCGTAGCTGCGACGGGGGCGCAGGTGCGGGAGCAGTTCTTC. Translating it yields CASSVAATGAQVREQFF.

The chain links TRBV5-1 to TRBJ2-1, with 9 bases fitting TRBD2. Germline lookup yields CDR1 SGHRS and CDR2 YFSETQ. V trimming: 0 bases; J trimming: 2 bases; junction bases outside the gene matches: 6. The CDR3 consists of 17 residues. The CDR3 sequence: CASSLAASGKPYNEQFF. CDR3 bases: TGCGCCAGCAGCTTGGCCGCTAGCGGGAAACCCTACAATGAGCAGTTCTTC.

In this sample, this clone turned up once. CDR3 sequence reads: CSATSGRSEQYF. CDR3 DNA sequence: TGCAGCGCCACTAGCGGGAGGTCCGAGCAGTACTTC. The V gene is TRBV29-1, the J gene TRBJ2-7; 12 nucleotides agree with TRBD2. Per germline, CDR1 SQVTM and CDR2 ANQGSEA. The CDR3 sequence is 12 residues long. J was trimmed by 6 bases and V by 7 bases; bases with no gene match: 4.

The chain employs TRBV12-5 and TRBJ2-5; D is unresolved. V lost 1 base and J lost 5, with 20 bases in between. There are 17 residues in the CDR3. Germline V lookup: CDR1 LGHNT, CDR2 FRNRAP. CDR3 protein: CASGLATPSLAGETQYF. The DNA of the CDR3 is TGTGCTAGTGGTTTGGCAACTCCCTCCTTAGCTGGGGAGACCCAGTACTTC.

The chain links TRBV28 to TRBJ2-2, with D perhaps matching TRBD1 (6 bases). Germline V lookup: CDR1 MDHEN, CDR2 SYDVKM. The CDR3 totals 15 residues. The germline V and J ends were trimmed by 6 bases and 1 base, with 12 bases remaining between them. CDR3 in amino acids: CASRWQGWNTGELFF. In DNA, the CDR3 is TGTGCCAGCAGGTGGCAGGGGTGGAACACCGGGGAGCTGTTTTTT.

V is TRBV7-9 and J is TRBJ1-1, with D perhaps matching TRBD1 (5 bases). Trimming removed 5 bases from V and 2 bases from J, with 18 bases in between. This CDR3 is 16 amino acids long. CDR1 and CDR2 from the germline V gene are SEHNR and FQNEAQ (reference sequence). The CDR3 spells CASSPTGDSVNTEAFF. The CDR3 nucleotides read TGTGCCAGCAGCCCAACGGGAGACAGCGTAAACACTGAAGCTTTCTTT.

V and J are TRBV29-1 and TRBJ2-3, with TRBD1 matching 8 bases. V was clipped by 8 bases and J by 5 bases; unmatched bases: 3. This CDR3 contains 11 residues. Per the germline V gene, CDR1 is SQVTM and CDR2 is ANQGSEA. CDR3 in amino acids: CSPGQGDTQYF. DNA for the CDR3: TGCAGCCCCGGACAGGGAGATACGCAGTATTTT.

The V call is TRBV7-2, the J call TRBJ1-2; 7 bases fit TRBD1. Per the germline V gene, CDR1 is SGHTA and CDR2 is FQGNSA. The CDR3 covers 15 residues. The J segment lost 6 bases and the V segment lost 3 bases, leaving 10 bases of the junction unmatched. CDR3 loop: CASSLQGRRGHGYTF. CDR3 nucleotides: TGTGCCAGCAGCTTGCAGGGAAGAAGGGGGCATGGCTACACCTTC.

The rearrangement joins TRBV11-3 to TRBJ2-1, with D possibly being TRBD1 or TRBD2 (5 bases each). Germline CDR1 is SGHNT and CDR2 is YENEEA. This CDR3 region has 12 residues. Trimming shortened V by 5 bases and J by 10 bases, and 12 bases separated the two germline ends. The chain's CDR3 is CASSRMGVEQFF. In nucleotides, the CDR3 is TGTGCCAGCAGCCGAATGGGGGTAGAGCAGTTCTTC.

V usage is TRBV10-3 and J usage is TRBJ2-7; D might be TRBD2 (5 bases). Germline CDR1 and CDR2: ENHRY and SYGVKD. This CDR3 is built from 16 residues. Between the trimmed V and J ends, which lost 4 bases and 1 base, there was a span of 17 bases. This chain's CDR3 is CAISGPLVGISYEQYF. The DNA for the CDR3 is TGTGCCATCAGTGGCCCGCTAGTCGGGATATCCTACGAGCAGTACTTC.

This chain uses TRBV7-3 with TRBJ1-1; 7 bases agree with TRBD1. After removal of 4 bases from V and 7 bases from J, the junction contained 6 bases not matched to a gene. Germline V gene lookup returns CDR1 SGHTA and CDR2 FQGTGA. The CDR3 covers 13 residues. The CDR3 here is CASSSTGLGEAFF. The CDR3 DNA is TGTGCCAGCAGCTCGACAGGGCTGGGTGAAGCTTTCTTT.

The gene calls are TRBV6-5 and TRBJ1-2; TRBD1 matches at 7 bases. V was clipped by 0 bases and J by 6 bases; unmatched bases: 4. Per germline, CDR1 MNHEY and CDR2 SVGAGI. This CDR3 region has 14 residues. CDR3 bases: TGTGCCAGCAGTTACTCTCGGCAGGGGGATGGCTACACCTTC. This translates into CASSYSRQGDGYTF.

The V call is TRBV5-1, the J call TRBJ2-1; D not resolved. Germline V gives CDR1 SGHRS, CDR2 YFSETQ. Between the trimmed V and J ends, which lost 0 bases and 0 bases, there was a span of 7 bases. The CDR3 extends over 15 amino acids. This CDR3 is CASSLEASSYNEQFF. CDR3 in DNA: TGCGCCAGCAGCTTGGAGGCTAGCTCCTACAATGAGCAGTTCTTC.

This chain uses TRBV5-1 with TRBJ2-7, with D uncertain. Germline lookup yields CDR1 SGHRS and CDR2 YFSETQ. CDR3 length equals 16 residues. The V and J ends lost 0 bases and 7 bases respectively, with 20 bases between them. The CDR3 loop reads CASSLARTVPYLEQYF. The CDR3 DNA reads as TGCGCCAGCAGCTTGGCTCGAACAGTGCCCTACCTTGAGCAGTACTTC.

This clone was counted only a few times. As DNA, the CDR3 is TGTGCCAGCCACGAACCCGGGACTAGTAAGCACGAGCAGTACTTC. Amino acid sequence: CASHEPGTSKHEQYF. This chain connects TRBV28 to TRBJ2-7; 8 bases align to TRBD2. There are 15 residues in the CDR3. Germline trimming cut 8 bases from V and 5 bases from J; bases unmatched to any gene: 14. Germline loops: CDR1 MDHEN, CDR2 SYDVKM.

The CDR3 protein is CATSRDISGDTQYF. The CDR3 DNA follows: TGTGCCACCAGCAGAGACATAAGCGGGGATACGCAGTATTTT. The V gene is TRBV15, the J gene TRBJ2-3, with a tentative D call TRBD2 (6 bases). Trimming cost V 0 bases and J 6 bases, with 10 bases left between them. The CDR3 runs to 14 residues. CDR1 LNHNV and CDR2 YYDKDF come from the germline V gene (reference sequence).

The DNA for the CDR3 is TGTGCCAGCAGTCGAGGGGCAGATACGCAGTATTTT. Encoded protein: CASSRGADTQYF. This chain connects TRBV11-3 to TRBJ2-3; D possibly matches TRBD1 or TRBD2 (5 bases each). From germline, CDR1 is SGHNT and CDR2 YENEEA. V lost 6 bases and J 4 bases, leaving 8 bases between the germline ends. CDR3 length equals 12 residues.

This clone was seen once. The V call is TRBV6-5, the J call TRBJ2-7; D not resolved. Between the trimmed V and J ends, which lost 6 bases and 2 bases, there was a span of 5 bases. Per germline, CDR1 MNHEY and CDR2 SVGAGI. This CDR3 comprises 11 residues. DNA for the CDR3: TGTGCCAGCAGGAAAGCCTACGAGCAGTACTTC. Its translation: CASRKAYEQYF.

The chain carries TRBV10-2 and TRBJ1-5; D is undetermined. CDR1 WSHSY and CDR2 SAAADI come from the germline V gene. V was cut by 4 bases and J by 7 bases, with 11 bases left in between. CDR3 length equals 13 residues. The CDR3 spells CASSARQLQPQHF. The CDR3 nucleotides are TGCGCCAGCAGTGCACGCCAGCTCCAGCCCCAGCATTTT.

The chain combines TRBV7-2 with TRBJ2-7, with a weak D call TRBD1 (5 bases). This CDR3 has 14 residues. Trimming pared 1 base from V and 4 bases from J, leaving 11 bases between. In germline, CDR1 is SGHTA, CDR2 FQGNSA. The DNA for the CDR3 is TGTGCCAGCAGCTTAGTTCGGCAGGGTTACGAGCAGTACTTC. Translated: CASSLVRQGYEQYF.

V is TRBV5-6 and J is TRBJ1-1; no clear D. CDR3 length equals 15 residues. The germline CDR1 and CDR2 sequences are SGHDT and YYEEEE. Trimming left V 2 bases short and J 1 base short, with 12 bases between. For the CDR3, the DNA is TGTGCCAGCAGCTTTTTCGCCCTCCAGAACACTGAAGCTTTCTTT. Protein product: CASSFFALQNTEAFF.

The chain carries TRBV28 and TRBJ1-3; 7 positions agree with TRBD1. Trimming took 5 bases from V and 0 from J; bases not matched to a gene: 7. The CDR3 extends over 16 amino acids. Germline V lookup: CDR1 MDHEN, CDR2 SYDVKM. Written as DNA, the CDR3 is TGTGCCAGCAGTCCCAGGGGGGCCCCCTCTGGAAACACCATATATTTT. Translation gives CASSPRGAPSGNTIYF.

The chain carries TRBV6-5 and TRBJ1-2; no clear D. Germline V gene data show CDR1 as MNHEY and CDR2 as SVGAGI. CDR3 length: 13 residues. Trimming removed 2 bases at V and 3 bases at J, with 7 bases between. The CDR3 spells CASSYGPHYGYTF. DNA of the CDR3: TGTGCCAGCAGTTACGGGCCGCACTATGGCTACACCTTC.

This clone was picked up one time. The chain joins TRBV13 to TRBJ1-1; D ambiguous. V lost 6 bases to trimming and J lost 7 bases, with 9 bases between them. Per the germline V gene, CDR1 is PRHDT and CDR2 is FYEKMQ (reference sequence). The CDR3 is 11 amino acids. The CDR3 sequence: CASRSGYEAFF. CDR3 in DNA: TGTGCCAGCAGATCGGGATATGAAGCTTTCTTT.